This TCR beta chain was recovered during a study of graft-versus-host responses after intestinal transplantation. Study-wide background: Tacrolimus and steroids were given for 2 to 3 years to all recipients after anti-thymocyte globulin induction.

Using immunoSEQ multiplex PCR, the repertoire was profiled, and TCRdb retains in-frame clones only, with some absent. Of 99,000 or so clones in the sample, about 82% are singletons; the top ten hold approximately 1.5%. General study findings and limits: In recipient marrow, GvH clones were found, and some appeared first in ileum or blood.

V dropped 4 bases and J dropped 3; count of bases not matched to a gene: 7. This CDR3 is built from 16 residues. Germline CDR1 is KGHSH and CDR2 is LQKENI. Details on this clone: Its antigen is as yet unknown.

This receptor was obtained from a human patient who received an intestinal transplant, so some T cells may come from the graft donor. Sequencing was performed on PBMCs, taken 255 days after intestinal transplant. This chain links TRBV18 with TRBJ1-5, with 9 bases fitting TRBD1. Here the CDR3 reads CASSRGTGTDNQPQHF. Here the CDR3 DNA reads TGTGCCAGCTCACGGGGGACAGGGACCGACAATCAGCCCCAGCATTTT.